What follows describes a single T cell receptor (beta chain). Its antigen is currently unknown. It was with 60 Vbeta and 13 Jbeta primers that the PCR ran. Profiling relied on immunoSEQ multiplex PCR, and the TCRdb table lists in-frame clones only, not all of them. The sample shows 110,000 to 150,000 clones, almost 85% of them seen only once. V trimming: 8 bases; J trimming: 3 bases; junction bases outside the gene matches: 6. Germline values: CDR1 MDHEN, CDR2 SYDVKM. The CDR3 loop spans 14 amino acids. This sample stems from a study of cytomegalovirus exposure and HLA in healthy donors. Overall study findings and caveats: A later analysis reportedly found fewer N-insertions in an Asian-associated ancestry cluster than the roughly 670-donor mean. When a later analysis compared HLA-associated TCR beta chains with equally common others, the HLA-associated chains turned out to be more clonally expanded and to have lower generation probabilities.

The study sampled nominally healthy donors, though unrecorded immune exposures were likely. The chain carries TRBV28 and TRBJ2-1; TRBD2 aligns across 8 bases. Sequences were obtained from PBMCs. This sequence was found in an older woman in good health and CMV-seropositive. CDR3: CASRPGRGYNEQFF. In DNA form, the CDR3 reads TGTGCCAGCCGGCCCGGGAGGGGCTACAATGAGCAGTTCTTC.